This T cell receptor beta chain was captured in a study of T cell repertoires in cytomegalovirus infection. Study context: It can be stated that public TCR beta signatures indicated CMV infection as well as a matching HLA type.

This clonotype came up a few times. The antigen is undetermined. CDR1 is SEHNR and CDR2 is FQNEAQ in the germline V gene (reference sequence). The CDR3 covers 14 residues. Between the trimmed V and J ends, which lost 5 bases and 1 base, there was a span of 11 bases. Findings of the study overall: CMV-specific TCR beta clonotypes restricted by HLA-C dominated the ex vivo response.

Via MiXCR, TCRdb re-called the reads, giving one row per CDR3 protein. This table has some 920,000 distinct CDR3 sequences, approximately 31% appearing once. The origin of this receptor is a human donor in good health (CMV status not recorded). Some clones in this sample may be carry-over from other donors' samples. The starting material was cultured CD8+ T cells from PBMCs, obtained from culture after CMV antigen stimulation. J is TRBJ1-1 and V is TRBV7-9; D is ambiguous. In DNA form, the CDR3 reads TGTGCCAGCAGCAAACTAGGGAAGAACACTGAAGCTTTCTTT. Amino acids: CASSKLGKNTEAFF.